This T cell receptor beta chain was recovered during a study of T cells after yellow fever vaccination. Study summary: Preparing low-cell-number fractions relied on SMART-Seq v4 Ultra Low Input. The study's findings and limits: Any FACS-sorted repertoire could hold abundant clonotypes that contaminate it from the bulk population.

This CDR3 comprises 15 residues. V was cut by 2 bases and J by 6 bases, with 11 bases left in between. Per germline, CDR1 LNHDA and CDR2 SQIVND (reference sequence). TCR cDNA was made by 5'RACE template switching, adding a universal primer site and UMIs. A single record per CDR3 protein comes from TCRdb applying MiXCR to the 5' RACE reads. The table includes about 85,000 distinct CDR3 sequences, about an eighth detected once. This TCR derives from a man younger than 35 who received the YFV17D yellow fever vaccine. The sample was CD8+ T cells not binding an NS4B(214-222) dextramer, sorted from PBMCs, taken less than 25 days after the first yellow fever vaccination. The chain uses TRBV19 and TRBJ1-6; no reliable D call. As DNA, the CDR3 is TGTGCCAGTAGTATAACCCGTAACGGTAATTCACCCCTCCACTTT. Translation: CASSITRNGNSPLHF. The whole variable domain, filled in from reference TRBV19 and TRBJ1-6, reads DGGITQSPKYLFRKEGQNVTLSCEQNLNHDAMYWYRQDPGQGLRLIYYSQIVNDFQKGDIAEGYSVSREKKESFPLTVTSAQKNPTAFYLCASSITRNGNSPLHFGNGTRLTVT.